One sample yielded the 21 T cell receptor gamma chains listed below, sequenced in a study of gamma-delta T cells after stem cell transplantation. TCRdb re-analyzed the RT-PCR reads via CATT. The sample has over 2,000 gamma-chain clones, 5% to 8% seen once; the top ten hold 61%. The sequenced sample was gamma-delta T cells. Receptor source: a human donor. It is not recorded whose cells these are; they may come from a transplant donor.

The gene calls are TRGV8 and TRGJ1 or TRGJ2. Germline matching of the DNA provided the J gene here, since TCRdb leaves it blank. The germline V gene encodes CDR1 VENAVY and CDR2 YDSYNSRV. CDR3 length: 13 residues. V was clipped by 4 bases and J by 10 bases; unmatched bases: 13. The CDR3: CATWERELGKKLF. DNA of the CDR3: TGTGCCACCTGGGAGAGAGAGCTGGGAAAGAAACTCTTT.

In this sample, this clone turned up a few times. TCRdb shows a much larger clone's protein in place of this DNA's translation, and the two differ at residue 4, likely through a read error; the protein shown is translated from the DNA. CDR3 loop: CALCEPYYYKKLF. The CDR3 region has the DNA TGTGCCTTGTGTGAGCCCTATTATTATAAGAAACTCTTT. The chain employs TRGV9 and TRGJ1 or TRGJ2. With 7 bases clipped from V and 2 bases from J, the junction kept 8 bases outside the gene matches. The CDR3 has 13 amino acids. The germline V gene encodes CDR1 GITISATS and CDR2 ISYDGTV (reference sequence).

As to this clone: A far larger clone is one base from this, pointing to a likely read error. Other nucleotide sequences from this sample produce the same CDR3. V usage is TRGV9 and J usage is TRGJ1 or TRGJ2. TCRdb leaves out the J gene; it was filled in here by matching the DNA to germline. Germline V gene sequence: CDR1 GITISATS, CDR2 ISYDGTV (reference sequence). The CDR3 sequence is 15 residues long. Unmatched junction bases numbered 14, after V lost 2 bases and J lost 7 bases. The CDR3 DNA sequence: TGTGCCTTGTGGGAGGCCGAAGGGTCCTACTATAAGAAACTCTTT. Translation gives CALWEAEGSYYKKLF.

By frequency in the sample, this clone is large (0.1 to 1%). Additional DNA sequences in this sample encode the identical CDR3. V usage is TRGV9 and J usage is TRGJ1 or TRGJ2. V shed 0 bases and J 7 bases; nucleotides not matched to a gene: 3. Looked up from germline, CDR1 is GITISATS and CDR2 is ISYDGTV (reference sequence). CDR3 length: 12 amino acids. The CDR3 nucleotides read TGTGCCTTGTGGGAGGTGCGGTATAAGAAACTCTTT. It yields the protein CALWEVRYKKLF.

Here the V gene is TRGV9, but the J gene went uncalled. The CDR3 is 16 residues long. The germline V gene has CDR1 GITISATS and CDR2 ISYDGTV (reference sequence). CDR3 nucleotide sequence: TGTGCCTTGTGGGAGGTGCAAGAGTTGGGCAAAAAAAACAAGCTCTTT. It codes for CALWEVQELGKKNKLF.

This clone was recorded many times. Only one base separates this from a far larger clonotype, so it likely reflects a read error. In the same sample, other DNA sequences code for this CDR3. The chain links TRGV9 to TRGJ1 or TRGJ2. The J gene is not listed in TCRdb, so it was assigned here from a DNA match to germline. Germline V lookup: CDR1 GITISATS, CDR2 ISYDGTV (reference sequence). J gave up 11 bases and V 0 bases, and 7 bases lay outside the gene matches. The CDR3 loop spans 12 amino acids. CDR3 region: CALWEVREEKLF. CDR3 in DNA: TGTGCCTTGTGGGAGGTGAGAGAGGAGAAACTCTTT.

This clone was found a few times. This rearrangement joins TRGV9 to TRGJ1 or TRGJ2. TCRdb records no J gene; here it was assigned by comparing the DNA to germline. The CDR3 has 12 residues. Trimming took 8 bases from V and 10 from J; bases not matched to a gene: 14. CDR1 is GITISATS, CDR2 ISYDGTV, per germline (reference sequence). The CDR3 coding sequence is TGTGCCTTGTTGGATTATCAAGAGAAGAAACTCTTT. This sequence encodes CALLDYQEKKLF.

In regard to this clone: This likely reflects a read error, since a far larger clone is one base away. The CDR3 DNA reads as TGCGCCTTGTGGGAGACCGGACTCCTTTATTATAAGAAACTCTTT. Translating gives CALWETGLLYYKKLF. The V and J genes are TRGV9 and TRGJ1 or TRGJ2. CDR1 is GITISATS, CDR2 ISYDGTV, per germline (reference sequence). This CDR3 is 15 amino acids long.

This clone is deemed medium-sized. A far larger clone is a single base away, which makes a read error likely. This sequence joins TRGV9 and TRGJ1 or TRGJ2. Per germline, CDR1 GITISATS and CDR2 ISYDGTV (reference sequence). The length of the CDR3 is 15 residues. The V segment lost 2 bases and the J segment 5 bases; nucleotides outside the gene matches: 12. The CDR3 DNA follows: TGTGCCTTGTGGGAGGGGTTAAATTATAATTATAAGAAACTCTTT. The encoded protein is CALWEGLNYNYKKLF.

The table lists this clone with a few counts. This DNA's translation differs at residue 13 from TCRdb's protein, which comes from a much larger clone; a read error is likely, and the protein shown is translated from the DNA. This CDR3 is also generated by other DNA sequences in the sample. The chain links TRGV9 to TRGJP. The J gene, left out of TCRdb, was set here by checking the DNA against germline. Looked up from germline, CDR1 is GITISATS and CDR2 is ISYDGTV (reference sequence). The CDR3 loop spans 16 amino acids. The CDR3 DNA reads TGTGCCTTGTGGGAGGCACAAGAGTTGGGCAAAAAAAACAAGGTATTT. Protein sequence: CALWEAQELGKKNKVF.

CDR3 coding DNA: TGTGCCTTGTGGGAGTTGCGGTCTGGTACGTTCAAGATATTT. Translated: CALWELRSGTFKIF. V and J are TRGV9 and TRGJP1. The CDR3 spans 14 residues. J lost 13 bases, V lost 3 bases, and 14 bases had no gene match. Germline lookup yields CDR1 GITISATS and CDR2 ISYDGTV (reference sequence).

Ten or more counts support this clone. This may arise from a read error, as a much more abundant clone is one base away. The chain employs TRGV9 and TRGJP. The J gene, left out of TCRdb, was set here by checking the DNA against germline. This CDR3 spans 17 amino acids. Germline CDR1 and CDR2: GITISATS and ISYDGTV (reference sequence). The CDR3 region has the DNA TGTGCCTTGTGGGAGGTGCTAGAAGAGTTGGGCAAAAAAAACAAGGTATTT. It specifies CALWEVLEELGKKNKVF.

Judged by abundance, this clone is large. The sample holds other DNA sequences that translate to the same CDR3. The V gene is TRGV9, the J gene TRGJP. Germline CDR1 is GITISATS and CDR2 is ISYDGTV (reference sequence). The CDR3 is made up of 16 amino acids. V gave up 0 bases and J gave up 7 bases; unmatched junction bases: 3. The CDR3 sequence: CALWEVRELGKKIKVF. The CDR3 nucleotides read TGTGCCTTGTGGGAGGTGCGGGAGTTGGGCAAAAAAATCAAGGTATTT.

The chain has TRGV9 and TRGJ1 or TRGJ2. Assignment of the J gene here rests on matching the DNA to germline, because TCRdb gives none. Losses at the gene ends were 2 bases for V and 5 bases for J; bases not matched to a gene: 12. The CDR3 is 15 residues long. CDR1 and CDR2 (germline): GITISATS, ISYDGTV (reference sequence). CDR3 sequence (DNA): TGTGCCTTGTGGGAGGGCGGAAACCATAATTATAAGAAACTCTTT. Translating it yields CALWEGGNHNYKKLF.

A note on this clone: The protein given by TCRdb reflects a much larger clone and differs at residue 5 from this DNA's translation, likely from a read error; the protein shown is the DNA's translation. The V call is TRGV9, the J call TRGJ1 or TRGJ2. The J gene is absent in TCRdb and was assigned here via DNA matching to germline. The CDR3 extends over 12 amino acids. Germline-derived CDR1 and CDR2 are GITISATS and ISYDGTV (reference sequence). The DNA for the CDR3 is TGTGCCTTGTTGGAGTCTAATTATAAGAAACTCTTT. This encodes CALLESNYKKLF.

Worth noting for this clone: No DNA is shown, since the ends of the CDR3 on it are uncertain; the CDR3 is the one TCRdb lists. With the J gene uncalled, the V gene is TRGV8. Germline-derived CDR1 and CDR2 are VENAVY and YDSYNSRV. The CDR3 totals 20 residues, both ends included. CDR3 sequence reads: CATWDRYLGKETLWQWNKTF.

This clone showed up just a few times. A far larger clone is just one base off, so this is likely a read error. At the DNA level, this CDR3 is encoded by other sequences in the same sample as well. The rearrangement uses TRGV9 and TRGJ1 or TRGJ2. Here the J gene came from matching the DNA to germline, since TCRdb omits it. Germline CDR1 and CDR2: GITISATS and ISYDGTV (reference sequence). This CDR3 has 15 residues. The CDR3 sequence is CALWEVGGRYYKKLF. For the CDR3, the DNA is TGTGCCTTGTGGGAGGTGGGGGGTAGGTATTACAAGAAACTCTTT.

Comments on this clone: TCRdb has a much larger clone's protein, which differs at residue 10 from the translation of this DNA, likely because of a read error; what is shown is the protein translated from the DNA. The rearrangement links TRGV9 to TRGJP. TCRdb is silent on the J gene; assignment here came from matching the DNA to germline. Looked up from germline, CDR1 is GITISATS and CDR2 is ISYDGTV (reference sequence). The CDR3 loop spans 17 amino acids. CDR3 in amino acids: CALWEVLGEWGKKIKVF. For the CDR3, the DNA is TGTGCCTTGTGGGAGGTGCTCGGGGAGTGGGGCAAAAAAATCAAGGTATTT.

This clone was seen a few times. For this DNA, TCRdb reports the protein of a much larger clone, which diverges at residue 8, most likely from a read error; the protein presented here is translated directly from the DNA. This sequence joins TRGV9 and TRGJP. CDR3 length: 17 amino acids. Looked up from germline, CDR1 is GITISATS and CDR2 is ISYDGTV (reference sequence). J lost 5 bases, V lost 2 bases, and 6 bases had no gene match. In DNA, the CDR3 is TGTGCCTTGTGGGAGGGATTTAAAGAGTTGGGCAAAAAAATCAAGGTATTT. Residues: CALWEGFKELGKKIKVF.

This clone qualifies as medium-sized. A much larger clone sits a single nucleotide away, making a read error possible. The chain has TRGV9 and TRGJP. The J gene was missing in TCRdb and was found by matching the end of the DNA to germline. The CDR3 has 16 residues. Germline loops: CDR1 GITISATS, CDR2 ISYDGTV (reference sequence). CDR3 bases: TGTGCCTTGTGGGAGGTGCAAGAGTTGGGCAAAAAAAACAAGGTATTT. It yields the protein CALWEVQELGKKNKVF.

As concerns this clone: TCRdb shows a much larger clone's protein in place of this DNA's translation, and the two differ at residue 14, likely through a read error; the protein shown is translated from the DNA. The chain has TRGV9 and TRGJP. The J gene, missing from TCRdb, was assigned here through DNA to germline matching. Germline CDR1 GITISATS, CDR2 ISYDGTV (reference sequence). CDR3 length: 17 amino acids. The CDR3 sequence: CALWEVRWELGKKNKVF. The CDR3 nucleotides read TGTGCCTTGTGGGAGGTGCGATGGGAGTTGGGCAAAAAAAACAAGGTATTT.